This is a list of T cell receptor beta chains from one sample in a study of blood T cell repertoires in COVID-19. Libraries were prepared by immunoSEQ multiplex PCR; TCRdb keeps only in-frame clonotypes and omits some of them. The sample holds about 460,000 clones, around 85% seen once. The sequencing sample was made of PBMCs or T cells enriched from blood (not recorded which). The receptors here all came from an older woman who had recovered from COVID-19. CDR3s include the opening cysteine and the closing phenylalanine or tryptophan. A D gene is named only where the DNA matches it firmly.

D gene | J gene | V gene | CDR3 DNA | CDR3 protein
TRBD2 | TRBJ2-5 | TRBV7-7 | TGTGCCAGCAGCCGTAGCGGGGGAGACGGAGAGACCCAGTACTTC | CASSRSGGDGETQYF
- | TRBJ1-5 | TRBV6-6 | TGTGCCAGCAGTCGAGAGGGGGGGAGCAATCAGCCCCAGCATTTT | CASSREGGSNQPQHF
- | TRBJ1-2 | TRBV19 | TGTGCCAGTAGTATGGGGAATTCCGGGACAAGATTCAATGGCTACACCTTC | CASSMGNSGTRFNGYTF
- | TRBJ1-5 | TRBV6-4 | TGTGCCAGCAGTGACCGGACAGAGTCCTGCAATCAGCCCCAGCATTTT | CASSDRTESCNQPQHF
TRBD1 | TRBJ2-7 | TRBV5-1 | TGCGCCAGCAGCTTGTCTTGGGACAGTTTCTACGAGCAGTACTTC | CASSLSWDSFYEQYF
TRBD1 | TRBJ1-5 | TRBV6-5 | TGTGCCAGCAGGCGAGGACAGGGAAATCAGCCCCAGCATTTT | CASRRGQGNQPQHF
TRBD1 | TRBJ2-5 | TRBV3-1/TRBV3-2 | TGTGCCAGCAGCCAAAATACAGGGGACCCAGAGACCCAGTACTTC | CASSQNTGDPETQYF
TRBD2 | TRBJ2-7 | TRBV7-2 | TGTGCCAGCAGCAACGGGGGGTCCTCCTACGAGCAGTACTTC | CASSNGGSSYEQYF
TRBD2 | TRBJ2-2 | TRBV5-1 | TGCGCCAGCAGCTTTACTAGCGGGGGCGGTGACACCGGGGAGCTGTTTTTT | CASSFTSGGGDTGELFF
TRBD2 | TRBJ2-1 | TRBV9 | TGTGCCAGCAGCGCAGAGACCGGGACTAAGCAGTTCTTC | CASSAETGTKQFF
- | TRBJ1-2 | TRBV16 | TGTGCCAGCAGCCCAGACTTACAGGGATACTATGGCTACACCTTC | CASSPDLQGYYGYTF
TRBD1 | TRBJ1-6 | TRBV9 | TGTGCCAGCAGCGTAGGTTTCGGGACAGGGAATTCACCCCTCCACTTT | CASSVGFGTGNSPLHF
TRBD2 | TRBJ2-3 | TRBV19 | TGTGCCAGCCTATTAGCGGGGGTCCCACTCCCTAGCACAGATACGCAGTATTTT | CASLLAGVPLPSTDTQYF
- | TRBJ1-2 | TRBV5-6 | TGTGCCAGCAGCCCCACAGGGATCTATGGCTACACCTTC | CASSPTGIYGYTF
- | TRBJ1-6 | TRBV12-5 | TGTGCTAGTGGTTTGGAGGGGTATTCACCCCTCCACTTT | CASGLEGYSPLHF
- | TRBJ1-5 | TRBV2 | TGTGCCAGCGTAGGGGATGGCAATCAGCCCCAGCATTTT | CASVGDGNQPQHF
- | TRBJ1-6 | TRBV19 | TGTGCCAGTAGTATTGCGGCAAATTCACCCCTCCACTTT | CASSIAANSPLHF
TRBD1 | TRBJ1-4 | TRBV6-5 | TGTGCCAGCAGCCACAGGGGGGACCTTAATGAAAAACTGTTTTTT | CASSHRGDLNEKLFF
- | TRBJ2-3 | TRBV7-9 | TGTGCCAGCAGCCTTTCCCCCCTAGATACGCAGTATTTT | CASSLSPLDTQYF
TRBD2 | TRBJ2-1 | TRBV5-1 | TGCGCCAGCAGCTTATCTCCGGGACTAGCGGGGGACCACAATGAGCAGTTCTTC | CASSLSPGLAGDHNEQFF
TRBD1 | TRBJ1-1 | TRBV12-3/TRBV12-4 | TGTGCCAGCAGTCAAGGGGGCCGTGGTGAAGCTTTCTTT | CASSQGGRGEAFF
TRBD1 | TRBJ1-6 | TRBV19 | TGTGCCAGTAGTATCTCTGAGGGGGCTAGGAATTCACCCCTCCACTTT | CASSISEGARNSPLHF
TRBD1 | TRBJ2-2 | TRBV5-1 | TGCGCCAGCAGCGTGGGACAGGGGAGGACCGGGGAGCTGTTTTTT | CASSVGQGRTGELFF
TRBD1 | TRBJ1-4 | TRBV4-2 | TGTGCCAGCAGCCAAATAGGGGGCAAGTCTAATGAAAAACTGTTTTTT | CASSQIGGKSNEKLFF
- | TRBJ1-4 | TRBV4-1 | TGCGCCAGCAGCCGTGGGGCGGGGGAAGAAAAACTGTTTTTT | CASSRGAGEEKLFF
- | TRBJ1-1 | TRBV29-1 | TGCAGCGTTGAAGGTGGAGGCACTGAAGCTTTCTTT | CSVEGGGTEAFF
TRBD1 | TRBJ1-2 | TRBV29-1 | TGCAGCGTTGAGGACAGGGGACCTCTCCATGGCTACACCTTC | CSVEDRGPLHGYTF
- | TRBJ1-5 | TRBV19 | TGTGCCAGTGGAGGGTTTTATCAGCCCCAGCATTTT | CASGGFYQPQHF
TRBD1 | TRBJ1-2 | TRBV5-6 | TGTGCCAGCAGCTGGGGGACAGGCGGCGGCTATGGCTACACCTTC | CASSWGTGGGYGYTF